This entry lists 20 T cell receptor beta chains sequenced from one sample in a study of response to subunit inactivated influenza vaccine. TCRdb independently ran MiXCR on the RT-PCR reads; one entry per CDR3 protein. The table lists 500,000 to 550,000 distinct CDR3 sequences, less than 8% of them singletons. Sequencing was performed on PBMCs from blood, taken roughly 24 months after vaccination. Receptors originate from a man between 50 and 69 years old who received an inactivated influenza vaccine.

This rearrangement joins TRBV10-3 to TRBJ2-7, with 10 bases fitting TRBD2. CDR3 length: 14 residues. Per the germline V gene, CDR1 is ENHRY and CDR2 is SYGVKD. Germline trimming cut 8 bases from V and 7 bases from J; bases unmatched to any gene: 11. In DNA form, the CDR3 reads TGTGCCATCGGGGAGCGGGGGGGCCTATGGGAGCAGTACTTC. Translating it yields CAIGERGGLWEQYF.

This clonotype has a handful of counts. V gene TRBV3-1 combines with J gene TRBJ1-6; no definite D call. Germline V CDR1 and CDR2: LGHDT, YNNKEL (reference sequence). V was trimmed by 1 base and J by 2 bases, leaving 9 bases between them. CDR3 length: 16 amino acids. Here the CDR3 reads CASSQADGTYNSPLHF. CDR3 nucleotides: TGTGCCAGCAGCCAAGCGGACGGAACCTATAATTCACCCCTCCACTTT.

The table lists this clonotype with many counts. The V call is TRBV12-3 or TRBV12-4, the J call TRBJ2-7; D gene ambiguous. CDR3 length equals 11 residues. Trimming left V 6 bases short and J 3 bases short, with 6 bases between. The CDR3 loop is CASSQNYEQYF. The DNA for the CDR3 is TGTGCCAGCAGCCAAAACTACGAGCAGTACTTC.

There are a few counts of this clonotype. The chain recombines TRBV28 with TRBJ1-2; 10 bases are shared with TRBD1. The CDR3 totals 15 residues. The ends lost 3 bases at V and 3 bases at J; junction bases unmatched: 4. Germline V CDR1 and CDR2: MDHEN, SYDVKM. CDR3 bases: TGTGCCAGCAGTTTTCCGGGACAGGGGCACTATGGCTACACCTTC. Its translation is CASSFPGQGHYGYTF.

V usage is TRBV20-1 and J usage is TRBJ2-5; 11 bases line up with TRBD2. V shed 6 bases and J 2 bases; nucleotides not matched to a gene: 8. Germline V gene data show CDR1 as DFQATT and CDR2 as SNEGSKA (reference sequence). This CDR3 has 15 amino acids. This chain's CDR3 is CSALPLAGGQETQYF. CDR3 in DNA: TGCAGTGCACTTCCTCTAGCGGGGGGACAAGAGACCCAGTACTTC.

This clonotype was seen more than once but under ten times. The V and J genes are TRBV5-6 and TRBJ2-1; D remains ambiguous. CDR3 length equals 17 residues. CDR1 and CDR2 from the germline V gene are SGHDT and YYEEEE. V lost 1 base, J lost 3 bases, and 17 bases lay in between. CDR3 sequence reads: CASSLWVTLYLYNEQFF. In DNA form, the CDR3 reads TGTGCCAGCAGCTTGTGGGTGACTCTGTACCTCTACAATGAGCAGTTCTTC.

The sample holds a few counts of this clonotype. The V gene is TRBV2, the J gene TRBJ1-2, with 9 bases that match TRBD1. J lost 5 bases, V lost 6 bases, and 4 bases had no gene match. CDR1 and CDR2 (germline): SNHLY, FYNNEI. The length of the CDR3 is 13 residues. The CDR3 loop reads CASSGQGPYGYTF. Written as DNA, the CDR3 is TGTGCCAGCAGCGGACAGGGGCCTTATGGCTACACCTTC. The whole variable domain, remainder taken from reference TRBV2 and TRBJ1-2, is EPEVTQTPSHQVTQMGQEVILRCVPISNHLYFYWYRQILGQKVEFLVSFYNNEISEKSEIFDDQFSVERPDGSNFTLKIRSTKLEDSAMYFCASSGQGPYGYTFGSGTRLTVV.

The chain recombines TRBV7-2 with TRBJ2-6; no reliable D call. Trimming removed 5 bases at V and 12 bases at J, with 23 bases between. Germline lookup yields CDR1 SGHTA and CDR2 FQGNSA. This CDR3 is built from 16 residues. The CDR3 loop is CASSLSAVGGLPVLTF. CDR3 nucleotide sequence: TGTGCCAGCAGCCTCTCGGCGGTCGGTGGGCTCCCCGTCCTGACTTTC.

This clonotype appeared many times. The CDR3 loop reads CASSLASENTEAFF. Written as DNA, the CDR3 is TGCGCCAGCAGCTTGGCGTCAGAGAACACTGAAGCTTTCTTT. This rearrangement joins TRBV5-1 to TRBJ1-1; D is undetermined. The CDR3 loop spans 14 amino acids. V gave up 0 bases and J gave up 1 base, with 7 bases separating them. Germline V gene lookup returns CDR1 SGHRS and CDR2 YFSETQ.

Many counts were recorded for this clonotype. The chain combines TRBV7-9 with TRBJ2-7; 11 positions agree with TRBD2. Losses at the gene ends were 4 bases for V and 4 bases for J; bases not matched to a gene: 3. The CDR3 has 14 residues. CDR1 and CDR2 from the germline V gene are SEHNR and FQNEAQ (reference sequence). CDR3 loop: CASSSVAGGYEQYF. For the CDR3, the DNA is TGTGCCAGCAGCTCGGTAGCGGGGGGGTACGAGCAGTACTTC.

This clonotype occurred many times. The chain is built from TRBV2 and TRBJ2-3; 7 positions match TRBD2. The CDR3 sequence is 13 residues long. Per germline, CDR1 SNHLY and CDR2 FYNNEI. V was clipped by 5 bases and J by 7 bases; unmatched bases: 6. CDR3 protein: CASSTSAGNTQYF. In DNA form, the CDR3 reads TGTGCCAGCAGTACTAGCGCGGGGAATACGCAGTATTTT.

The chain recombines TRBV15 with TRBJ1-2; a weak D match, TRBD1 (5 bases). Germline CDR1 reads LNHNV; CDR2 reads YYDKDF (reference sequence). The length of the CDR3 is 13 residues. The germline V and J ends were trimmed by 2 bases and 10 bases, with 14 bases remaining between them. CDR3 in amino acids: CATSRQGLLDYTF. The CDR3 nucleotides are TGTGCCACCAGCAGACAGGGTTTGTTGGACTACACCTTC.

The J gene is TRBJ1-1, the V gene TRBV4-3; possible D gene TRBD1, 6 bases. This CDR3 contains 14 residues. Germline-derived CDR1 and CDR2 are LGHNA and YSLEER. V lost 4 bases, J lost 3 bases, and 12 bases lay in between. Here the CDR3 DNA reads TGCGCCAGCAGCCCGGGTCGGGGGCACACTGAAGCTTTCTTT. Its translation is CASSPGRGHTEAFF.

This clonotype was seen at least ten times. The chain recombines TRBV5-1 with TRBJ2-1, with D hard to call. CDR3 length: 16 amino acids. The germline gives CDR1 SGHRS, CDR2 YFSETQ. V shed 2 bases and J shed 0 bases, with 12 bases lying between them. The CDR3 DNA reads TGCGCCAGCAGCTTTGGATTCTCAAGCTCCTACAATGAGCAGTTCTTC. Its protein product is CASSFGFSSSYNEQFF.

The chain recombines TRBV11-1 with TRBJ2-3, with a possible D match to TRBD1 (6 bases). V was pared by 3 bases and J by 5 bases, with 15 bases between. In germline, CDR1 is SGHAT, CDR2 FQDESV (reference sequence). This CDR3 spans 15 amino acids. CDR3: CASSLGTGLVDTQYF. The DNA of the CDR3 is TGTGCCAGCAGCTTGGGAACAGGGTTGGTAGATACGCAGTATTTT.

This clonotype has ten or more counts. The chain has TRBV12-3 or TRBV12-4 and TRBJ1-1; D possibly corresponds to TRBD1 (6 bases). Trimming stripped 3 bases from V and 8 bases from J, with 13 bases between. This CDR3 has 13 residues. The CDR3 spells CASSLGGGLEAFF. In nucleotides, the CDR3 is TGTGCCAGCAGTTTGGGGGGGGGGCTCGAAGCTTTCTTT.

This clonotype showed up many times. The chain recombines TRBV4-2 with TRBJ2-2, with 14 positions matching TRBD2. Germline CDR1 is LGHNA and CDR2 is YNFKEQ. CDR3 length: 16 amino acids. The V segment lost 0 bases and the J segment 6 bases; nucleotides outside the gene matches: 0. The CDR3: CASSQETSGRAGELFF. The DNA for the CDR3 is TGTGCCAGCAGCCAAGAGACTAGCGGGAGGGCCGGGGAGCTGTTTTTT.

In the case of this clonotype: One junction end does not reproduce the germline sequence, and a read error may be involved. V is TRBV4-3 and J is TRBJ2-3, with TRBD2 matching 7 bases. Germline CDR1 is LGHNA and CDR2 is YSLEER. The CDR3 sequence is 15 residues long. The CDR3 DNA sequence: TGCGTCAGCAGCCAGCGGCGGGAGCTCACAGATACGCAGTATTTT. Translating it yields CVSSQRRELTDTQYF.

Ten or more counts support this clonotype. V gene TRBV5-1 combines with J gene TRBJ2-3; 10 bases match TRBD2. Germline CDR1 SGHRS, CDR2 YFSETQ. This CDR3 contains 19 residues. Trimming cost V 2 bases and J 0 bases; bases outside gene matches: 12. The CDR3 is CASSLLAGNNIQSTDTQYF. The CDR3 nucleotides read TGCGCCAGCAGCTTACTAGCGGGGAACAACATTCAAAGCACAGATACGCAGTATTTT.

Of note for this clonotype: Mismatch with germline at one junction end may stem from a read error. This rearrangement joins TRBV3-1 to TRBJ2-1; D call uncertain. Germline CDR1 reads LGHDT; CDR2 reads YNNKEL (reference sequence). The CDR3 consists of 12 residues. CDR3 loop: CASSPPGLPELF. CDR3 in DNA: TGTGCCAGCAGTCCCCCCGGGCTGCCCGAACTCTTC.